These 32 T cell receptor beta chains came from one sample sequenced in a study of cytomegalovirus exposure and HLA in healthy donors. The PCR contained 60 Vbeta and 13 Jbeta primers. The protocol was immunoSEQ multiplex PCR, while the TCRdb copy is restricted to in-frame clones and leaves out a portion. This table has about 160,000 clones, 79% appearing once. The sample comprised PBMCs. These receptors came from a man between 35 and 55 years old in good health and CMV-seronegative.

The chain links TRBV11-2 to TRBJ2-7; D gene unclear. With 1 base removed from V and 11 bases from J, the gap between germline ends came to 12 bases. This CDR3 comprises 12 residues. Germline V CDR1 and CDR2: SGHAT, FQNNGV. The CDR3 protein is CASSLGIQLEYF. Written as DNA, the CDR3 is TGTGCCAGCAGCTTAGGTATACAGCTGGAGTACTTC.

The rearrangement links TRBV29-1 to TRBJ1-1, with D possibly being TRBD1 (5 bases). From germline, CDR1 is SQVTM and CDR2 ANQGSEA. This CDR3 has 11 amino acids. V lost 8 bases, J lost 8 bases, and 15 bases lay in between. DNA for the CDR3: TGCAGCTTTTTGGGGCACCCGGAAGCTTTCTTT. Residues: CSFLGHPEAFF.

J is TRBJ2-6 and V is TRBV14; possible D gene TRBD2, 6 bases. The V gene lost 4 bases and the J gene lost 4 bases, with 17 bases spanning the gap. This CDR3 has 17 amino acids. Germline V CDR1 and CDR2: SGHDN, FVKESK. The CDR3 protein is CASSPETRASGANVLTF. Written as DNA, the CDR3 is TGTGCCAGCAGCCCCGAGACTAGGGCCTCCGGGGCCAACGTCCTGACTTTC. The full variable domain, with the rest looked up from reference TRBV14 and TRBJ2-6, is EAGVTQFPSHSVIEKGQTVTLRCDPISGHDNLYWYRRVMGKEIKFLLHFVKESKQDESGMPNNRFLAERTGGTYSTLKVQPAELEDSGVYFCASSPETRASGANVLTFGAGSRLTVL.

The chain employs TRBV5-1 and TRBJ2-5; the match to TRBD2 covers 9 bases. Per the germline V gene, CDR1 is SGHRS and CDR2 is YFSETQ. The J segment lost 7 bases and the V segment lost 4 bases, leaving 8 bases of the junction unmatched. The CDR3 contains 14 residues. The CDR3 protein is CASSDSGSAVTQYF. The DNA of the CDR3 is TGCGCCAGCAGCGATAGCGGGAGCGCGGTGACCCAGTACTTC.

The rearrangement uses TRBV28 and TRBJ1-3; D is undetermined. V was cut by 7 bases and J by 4 bases, with 8 bases left in between. The CDR3 is made up of 12 amino acids. CDR1 MDHEN and CDR2 SYDVKM come from the germline V gene. CDR3 sequence: CASTEAGNTIYF. CDR3 DNA: TGTGCCAGCACCGAGGCCGGAAACACCATATATTTT.

V usage is TRBV5-1 and J usage is TRBJ2-3; 12 bases align to TRBD1. The germline V gene encodes CDR1 SGHRS and CDR2 YFSETQ. This CDR3 spans 14 amino acids. J lost 9 bases, V lost 6 bases, and 8 bases had no gene match. The chain's CDR3 is CASIPGQGARTQYF. CDR3 coding DNA: TGCGCCAGCATCCCGGGACAGGGGGCGCGAACGCAGTATTTT.

This chain uses TRBV18 with TRBJ1-2; D gene unclear. The germline V gene encodes CDR1 KGHSH and CDR2 LQKENI. Trimming shortened V by 3 bases and J by 7 bases, and 18 bases separated the two germline ends. The CDR3 loop spans 15 amino acids. In DNA form, the CDR3 reads TGTGCCAGCTCACCCGGAGGAGGGATGAGGTTTGGCTACACCTTC. Residues: CASSPGGGMRFGYTF.

This clone has only a few counts. This chain joins TRBV2 and TRBJ1-2, with TRBD1 matching over 9 bases. The V and J ends lost 5 bases and 8 bases, in that order; junction bases with no gene match: 9. The length of the CDR3 is 14 residues. Germline V gives CDR1 SNHLY, CDR2 FYNNEI. The CDR3 here is CASSPGTGIYGYTF. CDR3 nucleotides: TGTGCCAGCAGTCCCGGGACAGGGATCTACGGCTACACCTTC. Together with reference TRBV2 and TRBJ1-2, the CDR3 gives the full variable domain: EPEVTQTPSHQVTQMGQEVILRCVPISNHLYFYWYRQILGQKVEFLVSFYNNEISEKSEIFDDQFSVERPDGSNFTLKIRSTKLEDSAMYFCASSPGTGIYGYTFGSGTRLTVV.

CDR3 DNA sequence: TGTGCCAGCAGTTTACCCGCAGGTGGCCTGGACTATGGCTACACCTTC. This translates into CASSLPAGGLDYGYTF. The J gene is TRBJ1-2, the V gene TRBV28; D is ambiguous. Germline V gene data show CDR1 as MDHEN and CDR2 as SYDVKM. Trimming stripped 2 bases from V and 3 bases from J, with 16 bases between. The CDR3 runs to 16 residues.

This clone was observed a single time. The V call is TRBV19, the J call TRBJ1-3; tentatively, D is TRBD1 (6 bases). Trimming cost V 5 bases and J 1 base, with 9 bases left between them. CDR1 and CDR2 from the germline V gene are LNHDA and SQIVND (reference sequence). This CDR3 is 14 amino acids long. The CDR3 nucleotides read TGTGCCAGTAGTGCAACAGGGTCTGGAAACACCATATATTTT. Translation gives CASSATGSGNTIYF.

The genes are TRBV7-2 and TRBJ2-7; D is perhaps TRBD2 (6 bases). The V gene's germline CDR1 is SGHTA and CDR2 FQGNSA. V lost 3 bases and J lost 2, with 11 bases in between. The CDR3 runs 14 residues. The CDR3 sequence is CASSFGSGPYEQYF. Here the CDR3 DNA reads TGTGCCAGCAGCTTCGGGAGCGGGCCCTACGAGCAGTACTTC. The full variable domain, with the rest looked up from reference TRBV7-2 and TRBJ2-7, is GAGVSQSPSNKVTEKGKDVELRCDPISGHTALYWYRQSLGQGLEFLIYFQGNSAPDKSGLPSDRFSAERTGGSVSTLTIQRTQQEDSAVYLCASSFGSGPYEQYFGPGTRLTVT.

The CDR3 nucleotides read TGTGCCAGCAGCTTAAGAGGGACAGCCTTCTACGAGCAGTACTTC. Amino acids: CASSLRGTAFYEQYF. The chain recombines TRBV11-2 with TRBJ2-5; TRBD1 matches at 7 bases. Matching the DNA end better, TRBJ2-7 makes the J call doubtful. CDR3 size: 15 residues. Per the germline V gene, CDR1 is SGHAT and CDR2 is FQNNGV.

The V call is TRBV29-1, the J call TRBJ2-7; D gene uncertain. The CDR3 has 12 amino acids. V lost 0 bases to trimming and J lost 7 bases, with 10 bases between them. Germline CDR1 is SQVTM and CDR2 is ANQGSEA. CDR3: CSVEDLQAEQYF. In DNA form, the CDR3 reads TGCAGCGTTGAAGATCTCCAGGCTGAGCAGTACTTC.

The gene calls are TRBV7-2 and TRBJ2-5; D is ambiguous. Trimming took 4 bases from V and 4 from J, leaving 16 bases between them. The germline gives CDR1 SGHTA, CDR2 FQGNSA. CDR3 length: 15 amino acids. CDR3 nucleotides: TGTGCCAGCAGCTCCACCAGTAGCATTCGAGAGACCCAGTACTTC. It is translated as CASSSTSSIRETQYF.

The chain joins TRBV13 to TRBJ1-3; D gene ambiguous. V gave up 5 bases and J gave up 0 bases, with 11 bases separating them. CDR3 length: 15 amino acids. Germline loops: CDR1 PRHDT, CDR2 FYEKMQ (reference sequence). The CDR3 nucleotides are TGTGCCAGCAGCCCTCCCGGGAGCTCTGGAAACACCATATATTTT. Translating gives CASSPPGSSGNTIYF. Full variable domain (outside the CDR3, taken from reference TRBV13 and TRBJ1-3): AAGVIQSPRHLIKEKRETATLKCYPIPRHDTVYWYQQGPGQDPQFLISFYEKMQSDKGSIPDRFSAQQFSDYHSELNMSSLELGDSALYFCASSPPGSSGNTIYFGEGSWLTVV.

The V and J genes are TRBV6-1 and TRBJ2-7; no firm D call. There are 15 residues in the CDR3. V shed 2 bases and J shed 6 bases, with 17 bases lying between them. Germline V gene sequence: CDR1 MNHNS, CDR2 SASEGT. The CDR3 is CASSEPTFSPVEQYF. The CDR3 DNA is TGTGCCAGCAGTGAACCAACGTTTTCACCGGTCGAGCAGTACTTC.

The J gene is TRBJ2-1, the V gene TRBV13; D is perhaps TRBD2 (6 bases). This CDR3 contains 13 residues. Germline lookup yields CDR1 PRHDT and CDR2 FYEKMQ (reference sequence). Trimming took 1 base from V and 8 from J, leaving 9 bases between them. The CDR3 bases are TGTGCCAGCAGCTTAGCGGGAGCTTATGAGCAGTTCTTC. Translating gives CASSLAGAYEQFF.

V usage is TRBV7-6 and J usage is TRBJ2-2; TRBD1 might be the D (6 bases). V was clipped by 0 bases and J by 5 bases, with 10 bases between them. Germline V CDR1 and CDR2: SGHVS, FNYEAQ. CDR3 length equals 15 residues. CDR3 in amino acids: CASSLAPRGTGELFF. In nucleotides, the CDR3 is TGTGCCAGCAGCTTAGCGCCTAGGGGGACCGGGGAGCTGTTTTTT.

The rearrangement joins TRBV28 to TRBJ1-2; 10 bases are shared with TRBD1. This CDR3 comprises 16 residues. Trimming took 10 bases from V and 6 from J; bases not matched to a gene: 17. In germline, CDR1 is MDHEN, CDR2 SYDVKM. The CDR3 here is CATPTTDRGHRDGYTF. In nucleotides, the CDR3 is TGTGCCACCCCGACGACTGACAGGGGGCATCGCGATGGCTACACCTTC.

The chain joins TRBV27 to TRBJ2-7; TRBD2 matches at 9 bases. CDR3 length equals 14 residues. J gave up 6 bases and V 4 bases, and 7 bases lay outside the gene matches. Germline V gene sequence: CDR1 MNHEY, CDR2 SMNVEV (reference sequence). The DNA of the CDR3 is TGTGCCAGCAGTTCAGCGGGACTAGCTTTCGAGCAGTACTTC. Translation gives CASSSAGLAFEQYF.

This clone came up once. The chain uses TRBV5-4 and TRBJ1-5; tentative D call: TRBD1 (5 bases). Germline CDR1 SGHNT, CDR2 YYREEE (reference sequence). The CDR3 has 16 residues. The germline V and J ends were trimmed by 6 bases and 0 bases, with 16 bases remaining between them. The CDR3, as DNA: TGTGCCAGCACCATGGGGGGGACTAATAGCAATCAGCCCCAGCATTTT. Translating it yields CASTMGGTNSNQPQHF.

The chain employs TRBV11-2 and TRBJ1-1; 7 bases align to TRBD1. Looked up from germline, CDR1 is SGHAT and CDR2 is FQNNGV. V shed 5 bases, J shed 4 bases, and the junction held 7 bases outside the gene matches. This CDR3 is built from 14 residues. The CDR3 here is CASSTRQGLTEAFF. The CDR3 DNA reads TGTGCCAGCAGCACCCGACAGGGACTCACTGAAGCTTTCTTT. Filled out from reference TRBV11-2 and TRBJ1-1, the complete variable domain reads EAGVAQSPRYKIIEKRQSVAFWCNPISGHATLYWYQQILGQGPKLLIQFQNNGVVDDSQLPKDRFSAERLKGVDSTLKIQPAKLEDSAVYLCASSTRQGLTEAFFGQGTRLTVV.

The chain couples TRBV11-2 to TRBJ2-5; TRBD1 matches 9 bases. The assigned J gene may be wrong: the sequence end matches TRBJ2-7 better. The CDR3 totals 15 residues. CDR1 SGHAT and CDR2 FQNNGV come from the germline V gene. The CDR3 DNA follows: TGTGCCAGCAGCCTTTACCGGGACAGGGACGACGAGCAGTACTTC. Translation gives CASSLYRDRDDEQYF.

CDR3 sequence reads: CASSVSQRPTDTQYF. DNA for the CDR3: TGTGCCAGCAGCGTATCCCAGCGCCCCACAGATACGCAGTATTTT. J is TRBJ2-3 and V is TRBV9; no clear D gene. CDR1 is SGDLS, CDR2 YYNGEE, per germline. The germline V and J ends were trimmed by 1 base and 2 bases, with 11 bases remaining between them. The CDR3 is 15 amino acids.

The V and J genes are TRBV4-1 and TRBJ2-7; 8 bases are shared with TRBD2. With 6 bases clipped from V and 7 bases from J, the junction kept 8 bases outside the gene matches. There are 13 residues in the CDR3. CDR1 MGHRA and CDR2 YSYEKL come from the germline V gene. The CDR3 loop reads CASSSGLAEEQYF. Here the CDR3 DNA reads TGCGCCAGCAGTTCAGGACTAGCCGAGGAGCAGTACTTC.

Comments on this clone: Germline is not matched at one junction end, which may reflect a read error. J is TRBJ2-6 and V is TRBV27; D might be TRBD1 (5 bases). CDR1 is MNHEY and CDR2 is SMNVEV in the germline V gene (reference sequence). The CDR3 sequence is 15 residues long. Here the CDR3 reads CASSFDGSGANGLTF. CDR3 coding DNA: TGTGCCAGCAGTTTCGACGGCTCTGGGGCCAACGGCCTGACTTTC.

This chain connects TRBV7-9 to TRBJ2-7; no clear D. The CDR3 spans 12 residues. V dropped 5 bases and J dropped 0 bases, with 5 bases sitting between them. From germline, CDR1 is SEHNR and CDR2 FQNEAQ (reference sequence). CDR3 in amino acids: CASSLRSYEQYF. CDR3 DNA: TGTGCCAGCAGCCTTCGCTCCTACGAGCAGTACTTC.

As for this clone: The same CDR3 is also encoded by other DNA sequences in this sample. The chain has TRBV5-1 and TRBJ2-7; D remains ambiguous. The V gene's germline CDR1 is SGHRS and CDR2 YFSETQ. CDR3 size: 14 residues. Trimming took 0 bases from V and 0 from J, leaving 7 bases between them. CDR3: CASSLVGSSYEQYF. CDR3 DNA: TGCGCCAGCAGCTTGGTGGGCAGCTCCTACGAGCAGTACTTC.

The chain employs TRBV27 and TRBJ2-3; 15 bases fit TRBD2. Trimming cost V 3 bases and J 0 bases; bases outside gene matches: 4. The germline CDR1 and CDR2 sequences are MNHEY and SMNVEV (reference sequence). There are 18 residues in the CDR3. The CDR3, as DNA: TGTGCCAGCAGTTTCGGACTAGCGGGAGGGCCGAGCACAGATACGCAGTATTTT. It yields the protein CASSFGLAGGPSTDTQYF.

As for this clone: The junction departs from the called germline gene at one end, perhaps through a read error. The chain couples TRBV7-8 to TRBJ2-7, with 7 bases lining up with TRBD2. The CDR3 sequence is 12 residues long. Germline CDR1 SGHVS, CDR2 FQNEAQ. The CDR3 DNA reads as TGTGCCAGCAGCTTAGTTGCCGGGAGGTTGGACTTC. This sequence encodes CASSLVAGRLDF.

This clone has just a few counts. The chain uses TRBV11-3 and TRBJ2-1, with 7 positions matching TRBD2. The CDR3 spans 16 residues. V was clipped by 4 bases and J by 7 bases; unmatched bases: 13. Germline CDR1 reads SGHNT; CDR2 reads YENEEA. This CDR3 is CASSSYEGGPINEQFF. CDR3 bases: TGTGCCAGCAGCTCCTACGAGGGAGGGCCCATAAATGAGCAGTTCTTC.

The gene calls are TRBV29-1 and TRBJ1-5, with TRBD1 matching over 9 bases. The length of the CDR3 is 16 residues. Trimming at V came to 6 bases and at J to 2 bases, leaving 11 bases not matched to a gene. CDR1 and CDR2 (germline): SQVTM, ANQGSEA. Here the CDR3 DNA reads TGCAGCGTCGCCGGGACAGGGTATGATGGCAATCAGCCCCAGCATTTT. Translation gives CSVAGTGYDGNQPQHF.